The 23 T cell receptor beta chains in this list originate from one sample, sequenced in a study of PD-L1 blockade in urothelial cancer. Time point of the sample: pretreatment peripheral blood. Assay used: immunoSEQ multiplex PCR; TCRdb lists only in-frame clones, some missing. Of some 63,000 clones in the sample, roughly 81% were seen once. The sample was PBMCs, taken around atezolizumab (anti-PD-L1) treatment. These receptors originate from a man in his 70s with urothelial cancer.

In this sample, this clone turned up once. CDR3 sequence reads: CASSPGTSVGGEQFF. In DNA form, the CDR3 reads TGTGCCAGCAGCCCCGGGACTAGCGTGGGGGGTGAGCAGTTCTTC. This chain uses TRBV7-3 with TRBJ2-1, with TRBD2 matching 10 bases. The CDR3 covers 15 residues. Losses at the gene ends were 5 bases for V and 9 bases for J; bases not matched to a gene: 10. CDR1 and CDR2 from the germline V gene are SGHTA and FQGTGA.

This clone was counted a single time. The rearrangement joins TRBV27 to TRBJ2-1; weak D call: TRBD2 (6 bases). The CDR3 totals 17 residues. Germline V gene lookup returns CDR1 MNHEY and CDR2 SMNVEV (reference sequence). The V gene lost 3 bases and the J gene lost 4 bases, with 19 bases spanning the gap. The CDR3 spells CASSFGSGRDKYNEQFF. The CDR3 DNA sequence: TGTGCCAGCAGTTTCGGGTCGGGGCGGGATAAATACAATGAGCAGTTCTTC.

In this sample, this clone turned up a few times. This chain uses TRBV2 with TRBJ1-4; TRBD1 aligns across 7 bases. Trimming took 8 bases from V and 5 from J; bases not matched to a gene: 5. The CDR3 runs to 13 residues. Germline V CDR1 and CDR2: SNHLY, FYNNEI. CDR3 protein: CASDRDSNEKLFF. CDR3 coding DNA: TGTGCCAGCGACCGGGACAGCAATGAAAAACTGTTTTTT. Looking up the rest from reference TRBV2 and TRBJ1-4 gives the full variable domain: EPEVTQTPSHQVTQMGQEVILRCVPISNHLYFYWYRQILGQKVEFLVSFYNNEISEKSEIFDDQFSVERPDGSNFTLKIRSTKLEDSAMYFCASDRDSNEKLFFGSGTQLSVL.

This clone was recorded once. The rearrangement links TRBV19 to TRBJ1-1; D perhaps matches TRBD1 (6 bases). The CDR3 covers 14 residues. V gave up 11 bases and J gave up 4 bases, with 20 bases separating them. Germline loops: CDR1 LNHDA, CDR2 SQIVND (reference sequence). CDR3 protein: CASTGPAVTTEAFF. The CDR3 nucleotides are TGTGCCTCCACAGGGCCGGCCGTTACCACTGAAGCTTTCTTT.

This chain links TRBV2 with TRBJ2-2; 11 nucleotides line up with TRBD1. V lost 7 bases and J lost 6; bases outside the gene matches: 7. Germline V gene data show CDR1 as SNHLY and CDR2 as FYNNEI. The CDR3 spans 15 residues. The CDR3 DNA reads as TGTGCCAGCATCCGGGACAGGGGGTTTGCCGGGGAGCTGTTTTTT. Protein product: CASIRDRGFAGELFF.

This clone was observed a handful of times. This sequence joins TRBV9 and TRBJ1-2; D remains ambiguous. The CDR3 extends over 16 amino acids. The V gene's germline CDR1 is SGDLS and CDR2 YYNGEE. Trimming removed 0 bases at V and 4 bases at J, with 16 bases between. The CDR3 reads CASSVASGSSLYGYTF. The CDR3 region has the DNA TGTGCCAGCAGCGTAGCTAGCGGGTCTTCGCTCTATGGCTACACCTTC.

This chain connects TRBV10-3 to TRBJ2-5, with 11 bases aligning to TRBD2. Looked up from germline, CDR1 is ENHRY and CDR2 is SYGVKD. V trimming: 0 bases; J trimming: 1 base; junction bases outside the gene matches: 1. The CDR3 consists of 16 residues. The CDR3 here is CAISESTSGGQETQYF. CDR3 nucleotide sequence: TGTGCCATCAGTGAGTCAACTAGCGGGGGCCAAGAGACCCAGTACTTC.

V gene TRBV10-3 combines with J gene TRBJ2-4, with 7 bases lining up with TRBD1. With 5 bases clipped from V and 6 bases from J, the junction kept 7 bases outside the gene matches. This CDR3 is 14 amino acids long. CDR1 is ENHRY and CDR2 is SYGVKD in the germline V gene. DNA of the CDR3: TGTGCCATCAGTCCCGGGACAGAGACAAACATTCAGTACTTC. Translating it yields CAISPGTETNIQYF.

The rearrangement joins TRBV5-1 to TRBJ2-3; 12 nucleotides line up with TRBD2. Germline loops: CDR1 SGHRS, CDR2 YFSETQ. J lost 5 bases, V lost 3 bases, and 7 bases had no gene match. CDR3 length equals 16 residues. CDR3 in amino acids: CASSSTSGGVRDTQYF. Written as DNA, the CDR3 is TGCGCCAGCAGCTCGACTAGCGGGGGAGTCCGAGATACGCAGTATTTT.

This clone was seen a few times. The J gene is TRBJ1-2, the V gene TRBV4-2, with 7 positions matching TRBD1. Germline trimming cut 1 base from V and 7 bases from J; bases unmatched to any gene: 3. Germline CDR1 and CDR2: LGHNA and YNFKEQ. The CDR3 has 13 amino acids. CDR3 amino acids: CASSQGRQGGYTF. Here the CDR3 DNA reads TGTGCCAGCAGCCAAGGCCGACAGGGTGGCTACACCTTC.

This chain links TRBV18 with TRBJ1-5; D unresolved. Trimming pared 4 bases from V and 4 bases from J, leaving 11 bases between. CDR3 length: 14 residues. Germline V lookup: CDR1 KGHSH, CDR2 LQKENI. CDR3 bases: TGTGCCAGCTCACTAAGCAACGAAAATCAGCCCCAGCATTTT. This codes for CASSLSNENQPQHF.

The chain joins TRBV7-2 to TRBJ2-3, with 8 bases aligning to TRBD2. V shed 0 bases and J 4 bases; nucleotides not matched to a gene: 0. The length of the CDR3 is 14 residues. Per the germline V gene, CDR1 is SGHTA and CDR2 is FQGNSA. CDR3 protein: CASSLATSADTQYF. For the CDR3, the DNA is TGTGCCAGCAGCTTAGCGACTAGCGCAGATACGCAGTATTTT.

The CDR3 loop reads CASSATRGQYTDTQYF. As DNA, the CDR3 is TGTGCCAGCAGCGCAACCCGTGGACAGTACACAGATACGCAGTATTTT. The genes are TRBV9 and TRBJ2-3; tentative D call: TRBD1 (6 bases). Germline V gives CDR1 SGDLS, CDR2 YYNGEE. Trimming cost V 3 bases and J 2 bases, with 16 bases left between them. The CDR3 covers 16 residues.

The chain is built from TRBV28 and TRBJ2-3, with no clear D. Germline loops: CDR1 MDHEN, CDR2 SYDVKM. The V end was cut by 2 bases, the J end by 4 bases, with 13 bases between. This CDR3 region has 15 residues. CDR3 in amino acids: CASSLGETGADTQYF. The CDR3 coding sequence is TGTGCCAGCAGTTTAGGAGAGACTGGAGCAGATACGCAGTATTTT.

The CDR3 DNA is TGTGCCAGCAGTGAATTTAAAGGGACAGGGCGGGAGACCCAGTACTTC. It yields the protein CASSEFKGTGRETQYF. The rearrangement links TRBV25-1 to TRBJ2-5, with TRBD1 identical over 9 bases. CDR3 length equals 16 residues. Trimming at V came to 1 base and at J to 5 bases, leaving 8 bases not matched to a gene. Germline V gives CDR1 MGHDK, CDR2 SYGVNS.

The chain carries TRBV7-2 and TRBJ2-1; possibly TRBD2 for D (5 bases). This CDR3 has 15 amino acids. V lost 2 bases, J lost 2 bases, and 10 bases lay in between. Germline assignment: CDR1 SGHTA and CDR2 FQGNSA. The CDR3 region is CASSLSGRPYNEQFF. The DNA of the CDR3 is TGTGCCAGCAGCTTATCGGGGAGACCCTACAATGAGCAGTTCTTC.

This clone was seen once. This chain links TRBV9 with TRBJ2-3; D remains ambiguous. CDR1 is SGDLS, CDR2 YYNGEE, per germline. There are 14 residues in the CDR3. Trimming cost V 0 bases and J 2 bases, with 7 bases left between them. CDR3 nucleotide sequence: TGTGCCAGCAGCGTAGCTATGTCCACAGATACGCAGTATTTT. This translates into CASSVAMSTDTQYF. Full variable domain (rest looked up from reference TRBV9 and TRBJ2-3): DSGVTQTPKHLITATGQRVTLRCSPRSGDLSVYWYQQSLDQGLQFLIQYYNGEERAKGNILERFSAQQFPDLHSELNLSSLELGDSALYFCASSVAMSTDTQYFGPGTRLTVL.

The V call is TRBV19, the J call TRBJ2-3; 10 bases are a match to TRBD2. From germline, CDR1 is LNHDA and CDR2 SQIVND (reference sequence). J gave up 1 base and V 5 bases, and 3 bases lay outside the gene matches. This CDR3 region has 15 residues. This CDR3 reads CASSPGTSGTDTQYF. CDR3 nucleotide sequence: TGTGCCAGTAGTCCCGGGACTAGCGGCACAGATACGCAGTATTTT.

Only one count was recorded for this clone. This sequence joins TRBV6-5 and TRBJ1-5; D is unresolved. This CDR3 is 13 amino acids long. The ends were cut back, 8 bases at V and 3 bases at J, with 11 bases in the middle. In germline, CDR1 is MNHEY, CDR2 SVGAGI. CDR3 DNA: TGTGCCAGCCGGCGGGAGTACAATCAGCCCCAGCATTTT. Amino acid sequence: CASRREYNQPQHF.

This clone was picked up a small number of times. V is TRBV9 and J is TRBJ1-4; TRBD1 matches 8 bases. The CDR3 loop spans 17 amino acids. Germline CDR1 reads SGDLS; CDR2 reads YYNGEE. V dropped 3 bases and J dropped 3; count of bases not matched to a gene: 10. CDR3 protein: CASSATPGTGPNEKLFF. The CDR3 coding sequence is TGTGCCAGCAGCGCCACCCCCGGGACAGGTCCTAATGAAAAACTGTTTTTT.

This chain links TRBV9 with TRBJ1-3, with D tentatively TRBD1 (6 bases). Germline CDR1 reads SGDLS; CDR2 reads YYNGEE. The ends were cut back, 0 bases at V and 3 bases at J, with 10 bases in the middle. This CDR3 spans 15 amino acids. The CDR3 DNA reads as TGTGCCAGCAGCGTAGCGGACAGCAGTGGAAACACCATATATTTT. It codes for CASSVADSSGNTIYF.

This CDR3 reads CASSILRIGGTNTGELFF. CDR3 bases: TGTGCCAGTAGTATACTGAGGATAGGCGGGACGAACACCGGGGAGCTGTTTTTT. This chain links TRBV19 with TRBJ2-2, with a tentative D call TRBD2 (6 bases). Germline-derived CDR1 and CDR2 are LNHDA and SQIVND (reference sequence). The CDR3 contains 18 residues. V was cut by 2 bases and J by 0 bases, with 16 bases left in between.

V gene TRBV5-1 combines with J gene TRBJ1-4, with TRBD1 matching 10 bases. This CDR3 region has 16 residues. V shed 4 bases and J 7 bases; nucleotides not matched to a gene: 10. Germline V gene data show CDR1 as SGHRS and CDR2 as YFSETQ. CDR3 protein: CASSDLPGQGFEKLFF. DNA of the CDR3: TGCGCCAGCAGCGACCTACCGGGACAGGGGTTTGAAAAACTGTTTTTT.